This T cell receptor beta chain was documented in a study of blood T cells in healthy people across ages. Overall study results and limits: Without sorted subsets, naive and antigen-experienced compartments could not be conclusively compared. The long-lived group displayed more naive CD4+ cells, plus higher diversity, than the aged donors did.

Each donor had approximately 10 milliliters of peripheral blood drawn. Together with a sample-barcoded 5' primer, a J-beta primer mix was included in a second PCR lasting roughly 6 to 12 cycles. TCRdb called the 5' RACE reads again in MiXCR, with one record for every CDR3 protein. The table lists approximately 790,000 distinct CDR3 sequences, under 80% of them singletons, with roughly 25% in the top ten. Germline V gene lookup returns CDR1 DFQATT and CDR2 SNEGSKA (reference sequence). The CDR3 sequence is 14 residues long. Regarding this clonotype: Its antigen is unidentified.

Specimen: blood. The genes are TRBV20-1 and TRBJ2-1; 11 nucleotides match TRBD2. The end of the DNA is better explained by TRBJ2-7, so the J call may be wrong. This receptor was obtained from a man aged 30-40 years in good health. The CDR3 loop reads CSASSGGAHNEQYF. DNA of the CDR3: TGCAGTGCTAGTAGCGGGGGGGCACACAATGAGCAGTACTTC.